This paragraph covers one TCR beta chain sequence. Its antigen is undetermined. Produced via immunoSEQ multiplex PCR; TCRdb's table is partial and in-frame only. The data hold 100,000 or so clones, with 87% observed a single time. This sample stems from a study of T cell responses to AZD1222 COVID-19 vaccine. Trimming cost V 3 bases and J 6 bases, with 11 bases left between them. The CDR3 length is 13 residues. CDR1 and CDR2 from the germline V gene are LGHDT and YNNKEL (reference sequence). Study-level findings and limits: Baseline antibody screening turned up just five to seven seropositive AZD1222 recipients.

V is TRBV3-1 (or the pseudogene TRBV3-2) and J is TRBJ1-1; D unresolved. The source was peripheral blood, collected on day 0 of MenACWY control vaccination. The sequence derives from an adult in good health. The CDR3 is CASSQVTTAEAFF. Written as DNA, the CDR3 is TGTGCCAGCAGCCAGGTGACAACGGCTGAAGCTTTCTTT.